Following are 2 T cell receptor beta chains from one sample sequenced in a study of shared clonotypes between healthy human individuals. Libraries were prepared by immunoSEQ multiplex PCR; TCRdb keeps only in-frame clonotypes and omits some of them. The repertoire holds some 1.4 million clones, with 96% as singletons. The material sequenced was naive CD4+ T cells sorted from blood. Subset reported: CD45RA+ positively selected. The receptors were gathered from a man aged 25-40 years in good health.

This chain uses TRBV11-3 with TRBJ1-1; weak D call: TRBD1 (6 bases). Germline lookup yields CDR1 SGHNT and CDR2 YENEEA. This CDR3 has 15 residues. V lost 4 bases and J 5 bases, leaving 17 bases between the germline ends. CDR3 region: CASSSHNREKTEAFF. The CDR3 nucleotides read TGTGCCAGCAGCTCCCACAACAGGGAGAAAACTGAAGCTTTCTTT.

The CDR3 here is CASSDAAVGISGANVLTF. The DNA for the CDR3 is TGTGCCAGCAGTGACGCGGCCGTAGGTATCTCTGGGGCCAACGTCCTGACTTTC. This rearrangement joins TRBV2 to TRBJ2-6, with unresolved D. This CDR3 region has 18 residues. Trimming removed 3 bases from V and 0 bases from J, with 15 bases in between. Germline values: CDR1 SNHLY, CDR2 FYNNEI.